The 5 T cell receptor beta chains reported below all come from one sample, sequenced in a study of T cell responses to AZD1222 COVID-19 vaccine. The repertoire was sequenced with immunoSEQ multiplex PCR; TCRdb's copy has only in-frame clones and lacks some. The sample contains about 92,000 clones, roughly 90% of which appear only once. The sequencing here drew on peripheral blood, taken on day 0 of AZD1222 vaccination. Every receptor here comes from an adult in good health.

The gene calls are TRBV19 and TRBJ1-2, with D unclear. This CDR3 region has 15 residues. Germline V gene data show CDR1 as LNHDA and CDR2 as SQIVND (reference sequence). Trimming removed 5 bases from V and 8 bases from J, with 21 bases in between. The CDR3 region has the DNA TGTGCCAGTAGTCCCACGGACGGAATTACTTGGGGCTACACCTTC. Encoded protein: CASSPTDGITWGYTF.

The gene calls are TRBV19 and TRBJ1-4; D gene uncertain. The CDR3 runs 11 residues. Trimming pared 8 bases from V and 11 bases from J, leaving 12 bases between. The germline gives CDR1 LNHDA, CDR2 SQIVND (reference sequence). DNA for the CDR3: TGTGCCAGTCAATCTGGGGTGAAACTGTTTTTT. It translates to CASQSGVKLFF.

The chain couples TRBV6-5 to TRBJ2-7; TRBD1 matches 7 bases. This CDR3 has 14 amino acids. Germline trimming cut 6 bases from V and 6 bases from J; bases unmatched to any gene: 11. Germline V gives CDR1 MNHEY, CDR2 SVGAGI. CDR3 bases: TGTGCCAGCAGCGCCGGGACAGCCAGGGGCGAGCAGTACTTC. It specifies CASSAGTARGEQYF.

This clone came up once. The chain couples TRBV24-1 to TRBJ2-1; 13 nucleotides match TRBD2. Germline CDR1 KGHDR, CDR2 SFDVKD. V lost 9 bases, J lost 8 bases, and 9 bases stayed unmatched. The length of the CDR3 is 15 residues. CDR3 coding DNA: TGTGCCACCGCAACTAGCGGGAGGGCCCAGGATGAGCAGTTCTTC. This codes for CATATSGRAQDEQFF.

The chain has TRBV5-1 and TRBJ2-7; 14 bases match TRBD2. The CDR3 spans 15 residues. The V gene's germline CDR1 is SGHRS and CDR2 YFSETQ. J lost 5 bases, V lost 4 bases, and 5 bases had no gene match. The CDR3 is CASSPGLAGVDEQYF. The CDR3 coding sequence is TGCGCCAGCAGCCCGGGACTAGCGGGAGTCGACGAGCAGTACTTC.